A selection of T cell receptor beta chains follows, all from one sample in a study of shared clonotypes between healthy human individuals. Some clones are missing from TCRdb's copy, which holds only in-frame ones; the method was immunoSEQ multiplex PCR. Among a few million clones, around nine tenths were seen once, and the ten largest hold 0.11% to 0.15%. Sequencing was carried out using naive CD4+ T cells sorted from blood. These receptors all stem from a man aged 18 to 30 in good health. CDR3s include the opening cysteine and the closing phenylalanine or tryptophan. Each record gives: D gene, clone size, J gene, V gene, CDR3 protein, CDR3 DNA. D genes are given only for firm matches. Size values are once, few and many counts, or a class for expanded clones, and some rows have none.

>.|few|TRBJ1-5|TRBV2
CASSESNQPQHF
TGTGCCAGCAGTGAGAGCAATCAGCCCCAGCATTTT
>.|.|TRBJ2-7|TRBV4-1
CASSLMGVGNEQYF
TGCGCCAGCAGCCTAATGGGAGTTGGCAACGAGCAGTACTTC
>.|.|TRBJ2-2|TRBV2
CASMRDSNTGELFF
TGTGCCAGCATGCGGGATAGTAACACCGGGGAGCTGTTTTTT
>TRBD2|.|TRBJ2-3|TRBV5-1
CASSLGLGTSVADTQYF
TGCGCCAGCAGCTTGGGCCTCGGGACTAGCGTAGCAGATACGCAGTATTTT
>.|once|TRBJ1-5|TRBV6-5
CASSRSPEPNQPQHF
TGTGCCAGCTCCCGTAGTCCAGAGCCAAATCAGCCCCAGCATTTT
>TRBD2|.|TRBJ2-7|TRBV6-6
CASSWGSGMGALEQYF
TGTGCCAGCAGTTGGGGTAGCGGGATGGGGGCTCTTGAGCAGTACTTC
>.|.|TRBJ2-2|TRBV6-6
CASNSLGGAMAGELFF
TGTGCCAGCAATTCCTTAGGGGGGGCGATGGCCGGGGAGCTGTTTTTT
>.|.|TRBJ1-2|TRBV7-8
CASSPRGGVNYGYTF
TGTGCCAGCAGCCCCCGGGGTGGGGTTAACTATGGCTACACCTTC
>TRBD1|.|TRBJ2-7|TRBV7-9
CASSFWDRNYEQYF
TGTGCCAGCAGCTTTTGGGACAGAAATTACGAGCAGTACTTC
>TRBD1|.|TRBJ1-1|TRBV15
CATSRDLGTGKTFF
TGTGCCACCAGCAGAGATCTTGGGACAGGGAAGACTTTCTTT
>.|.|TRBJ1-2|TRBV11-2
CASSSASNYGYTF
TGTGCCAGCAGCTCCGCAAGCAACTATGGCTACACCTTC
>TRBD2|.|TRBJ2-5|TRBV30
CAWGGRDYPKTQYF
TGTGCCTGGGGCGGGCGGGACTATCCGAAGACCCAGTACTTC
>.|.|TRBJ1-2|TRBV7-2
CASSLGPPLDGYTF
TGTGCCAGCAGCTTGGGACCGCCTTTAGATGGCTACACCTTC
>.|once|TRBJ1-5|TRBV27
CASSTQGPFSNQPQHF
TGTGCCAGCAGCACCCAGGGACCGTTTAGCAATCAGCCCCAGCATTTT
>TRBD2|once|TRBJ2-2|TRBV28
CASSPLAGGIGELFF
TGTGCCAGCAGCCCTCTAGCGGGGGGGATCGGGGAGCTGTTTTTT
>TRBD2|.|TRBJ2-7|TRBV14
CASSQMGRLAGAYEQYF
TGTGCCAGCAGCCAAATGGGGAGGCTAGCGGGAGCCTACGAGCAGTACTTC
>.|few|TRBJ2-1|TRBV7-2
CASSLWGKTGEQFF
TGTGCCAGCAGCTTATGGGGTAAGACCGGTGAGCAGTTCTTC
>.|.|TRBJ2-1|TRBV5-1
CASSSRGANNNEQFF
TGCGCCAGCAGCTCTCGGGGGGCTAATAACAATGAGCAGTTCTTC
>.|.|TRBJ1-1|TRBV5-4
CASSDPTQGGTEAFF
TGTGCCAGCAGCGATCCCACACAGGGTGGCACTGAAGCTTTCTTT
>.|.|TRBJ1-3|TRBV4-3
CASSQDAGAGNTIYF
TGCGCCAGCAGCCAAGATGCGGGGGCTGGAAACACCATATATTTT
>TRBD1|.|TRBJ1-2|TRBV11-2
CASSLDRGYGYTF
TGTGCCAGCAGCTTGGACAGGGGGTATGGCTACACCTTC
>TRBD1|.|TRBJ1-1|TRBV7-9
CASTIAGTGGGTEAFF
TGTGCCAGCACCATTGCCGGGACAGGGGGTGGGACTGAAGCTTTCTTT
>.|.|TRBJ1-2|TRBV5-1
CASSLVASSGAYTF
TGCGCCAGCAGCTTGGTGGCATCCTCTGGGGCCTACACCTTC
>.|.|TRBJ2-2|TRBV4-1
CASSQTGGTTGELFF
TGCGCCAGCAGCCAGACCGGAGGCACTACCGGGGAGCTGTTTTTT
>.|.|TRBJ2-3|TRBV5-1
CATQLGGTDTQYF
TGCGCCACTCAGCTGGGGGGCACAGATACGCAGTATTTT
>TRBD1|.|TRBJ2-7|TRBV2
CASSRQGGLEEQYF
TGTGCCAGCAGTCGACAGGGGGGACTTGAGGAGCAGTACTTC
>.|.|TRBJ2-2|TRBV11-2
CASSSLEVAPGELFF
TGTGCCAGCAGCTCATTAGAGGTAGCACCCGGGGAGCTGTTTTTT
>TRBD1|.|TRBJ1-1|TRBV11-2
CASNPLGQAHTEAFF
TGTGCCAGCAACCCCCTGGGACAGGCGCACACTGAAGCTTTCTTT
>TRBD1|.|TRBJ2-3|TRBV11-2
CASSLRTGTGYTDTQYF
TGTGCCAGCAGTCTTCGGACAGGGACCGGGTACACAGATACGCAGTATTTT
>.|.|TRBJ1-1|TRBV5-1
CASSFPGEVAEAFF
TGCGCCAGCAGCTTTCCCGGTGAGGTCGCGGAAGCTTTCTTT
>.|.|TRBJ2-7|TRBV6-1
CASRRGEDSYEQYF
TGTGCCAGCAGGAGGGGAGAGGACTCCTACGAGCAGTACTTC
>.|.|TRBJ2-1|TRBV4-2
CASSQDLAASSYNEQFF
TGTGCCAGCAGCCAAGATCTGGCGGCGAGCTCCTACAATGAGCAGTTCTTC
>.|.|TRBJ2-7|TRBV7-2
CASSPGGVTSEQYF
TGTGCCAGCAGCCCCGGCGGGGTCACCTCCGAGCAGTACTTC
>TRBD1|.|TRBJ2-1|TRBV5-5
CASSWGQPSYNEQFF
TGTGCCAGCAGCTGGGGACAGCCGTCCTACAATGAGCAGTTCTTC
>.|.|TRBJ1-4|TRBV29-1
CSVGGRTNEKLFF
TGCAGCGTTGGAGGGCGAACTAATGAAAAACTGTTTTTT
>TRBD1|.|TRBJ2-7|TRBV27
CASSSVTGFHEQYF
TGTGCCAGCAGTTCCGTGACAGGGTTCCACGAGCAGTACTTC
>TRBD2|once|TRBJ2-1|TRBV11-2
CASSSSSGGLYNEQFF
TGTGCCAGCAGCTCGAGCAGCGGGGGGCTTTACAATGAGCAGTTCTTC
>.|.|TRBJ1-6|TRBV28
CASSSGTPNSPLHF
TGTGCCAGCAGCTCCGGGACGCCAAATTCACCCCTCCACTTT
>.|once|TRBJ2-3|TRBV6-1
CASSEERGDTQYF
TGTGCCAGCAGTGAAGAGAGGGGAGATACGCAGTATTTT
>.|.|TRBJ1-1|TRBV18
CASSPPGENPEAFF
TGTGCCAGCTCACCACCGGGGGAGAATCCTGAAGCTTTCTTT
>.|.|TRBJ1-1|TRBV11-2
CASSLAGYEAFF
TGTGCCAGCAGCTTAGCCGGGTATGAAGCTTTCTTT
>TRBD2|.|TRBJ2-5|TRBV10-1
CASPRLAGIPQETQYF
TGCGCCAGCCCTCGACTAGCGGGGATACCCCAAGAGACCCAGTACTTC
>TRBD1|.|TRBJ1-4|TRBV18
CASSPRDRDNEKLFF
TGTGCCAGCTCACCCCGGGACAGGGACAATGAAAAACTGTTTTTT
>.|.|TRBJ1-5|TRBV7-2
CASSLNDQPQHF
TGTGCCAGCAGCTTAAACGATCAGCCCCAGCATTTT
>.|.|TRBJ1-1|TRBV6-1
CASSEFPMNTEAFF
TGTGCCAGCAGTGAATTTCCTATGAACACTGAAGCTTTCTTT
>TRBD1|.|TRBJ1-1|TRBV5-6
CASSLGQGAVSTEAFF
TGTGCCAGCAGCCTGGGACAGGGGGCTGTTAGCACTGAAGCTTTCTTT
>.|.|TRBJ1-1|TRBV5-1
CASSWTGQGTEAFF
TGCGCCAGCAGCTGGACGGGGCAAGGCACTGAAGCTTTCTTT
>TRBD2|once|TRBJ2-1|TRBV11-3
CASSVGTSGFTNEQFF
TGTGCCAGCAGCGTGGGGACTAGCGGGTTCACTAATGAGCAGTTCTTC
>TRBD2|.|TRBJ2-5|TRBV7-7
CASGRLAGAVETQYF
TGTGCTAGCGGAAGACTAGCGGGGGCTGTTGAGACCCAGTACTTC
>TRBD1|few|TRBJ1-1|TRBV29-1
CSAGQGGTEAFF
TGCAGCGCAGGACAGGGAGGCACTGAAGCTTTCTTT
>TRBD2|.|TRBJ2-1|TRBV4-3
CASSQGRAGLAAYNEQFF
TGCGCCAGCAGCCAAGGTAGGGCGGGACTAGCGGCCTACAATGAGCAGTTCTTC
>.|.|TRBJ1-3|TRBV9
CASSAGTPTSGNTIYF
TGTGCCAGCAGCGCCGGGACACCGACCTCTGGAAACACCATATATTTT
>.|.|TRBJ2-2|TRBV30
CAWSVGGLSGELFF
TGTGCCTGGAGTGTTGGGGGACTTAGCGGGGAGCTGTTTTTT
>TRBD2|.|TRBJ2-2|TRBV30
CAWSFPGLAGRTGELFF
TGTGCCTGGAGCTTCCCCGGACTAGCGGGACGCACCGGGGAGCTGTTTTTT
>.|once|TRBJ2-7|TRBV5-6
CASSLGGRSYEQYF
TGTGCCAGCAGCTTGGGGGGCAGATCCTACGAGCAGTACTTC
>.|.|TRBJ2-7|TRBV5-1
CASSLEGDFSYEQYF
TGCGCCAGCAGCTTGGAGGGGGACTTCTCCTACGAGCAGTACTTC
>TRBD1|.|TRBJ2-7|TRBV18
CASSPPGTGRNEQYF
TGTGCCAGCTCACCTCCGGGGACAGGGAGAAACGAGCAGTACTTC
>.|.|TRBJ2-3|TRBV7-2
CASSLTPVLTDTQYF
TGTGCCAGCAGCCTTACCCCAGTCCTCACAGATACGCAGTATTTT
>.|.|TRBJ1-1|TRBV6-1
CASSDDSLNTEAFF
TGTGCCAGCAGTGACGACAGCTTGAACACTGAAGCTTTCTTT